What follows are 9 T cell receptor beta chains derived from one specimen sequenced in a study of control samples from healthy donors and cancer patients. TCRdb's copy holds only in-frame clones and misses some; the assay was immunoSEQ multiplex PCR. In the table there are about 270,000 clones, roughly 82% of which are singletons. The sequenced sample consisted of PBMCs. The source of these receptors is a woman aged 55-70 years with lung cancer.

This chain joins TRBV24-1 and TRBJ2-3; D may correspond to TRBD1 or TRBD2 (5 bases each). This CDR3 region has 17 residues. V was pared by 2 bases and J by 2 bases, with 16 bases between. Germline values: CDR1 KGHDR, CDR2 SFDVKD. CDR3 in DNA: TGTGCCACCAGTGATTCCTTTACAGGACTGAACACAGATACGCAGTATTTT. Translated: CATSDSFTGLNTDTQYF.

The genes are TRBV4-1 and TRBJ1-4; 11 bases align to TRBD1. The CDR3 covers 16 residues. V was clipped by 1 base and J by 3 bases; unmatched bases: 1. Per the germline V gene, CDR1 is MGHRA and CDR2 is YSYEKL. The CDR3 protein is CASSQAGQGANEKLFF. The CDR3 DNA is TGCGCCAGCAGCCAAGCGGGACAGGGGGCTAATGAAAAACTGTTTTTT.

The J gene is TRBJ2-7, the V gene TRBV19; tentatively, D is TRBD2 (6 bases). Looked up from germline, CDR1 is LNHDA and CDR2 is SQIVND (reference sequence). Between the trimmed V and J ends, which lost 0 bases and 3 bases, there was a span of 18 bases. CDR3 length: 17 residues. CDR3 protein: CASSIDLGRGYNYEQYF. In DNA, the CDR3 is TGTGCCAGTAGTATAGATCTCGGGAGAGGCTATAACTACGAGCAGTACTTC.

The chain uses TRBV4-2 and TRBJ2-7, with D tentatively TRBD1 (6 bases). The CDR3 covers 21 residues. V was clipped by 0 bases and J by 3 bases, with 30 bases between them. Germline lookup yields CDR1 LGHNA and CDR2 YNFKEQ. CDR3 protein: CASSQDPPRSSVQGRFYEQYF. The CDR3 nucleotides read TGTGCCAGCAGCCAAGATCCTCCCCGCTCGTCCGTACAGGGCAGATTCTACGAGCAGTACTTC.

This clone was observed at least ten times. The chain couples TRBV4-1 to TRBJ1-5; no definite D call. V was pared by 1 base and J by 4 bases, with 20 bases between. From germline, CDR1 is MGHRA and CDR2 YSYEKL. The CDR3 sequence is 18 residues long. As DNA, the CDR3 is TGCGCCAGCAGCCAAGTCGATATGGGATTTGTCGGGAATCAGCCCCAGCATTTT. Its protein is CASSQVDMGFVGNQPQHF.

The chain carries TRBV6-6 and TRBJ1-6, with D tentatively TRBD1 (6 bases). Germline-derived CDR1 and CDR2 are MNHNY and SVGAGI (reference sequence). The CDR3 extends over 16 amino acids. V was clipped by 4 bases and J by 7 bases, with 17 bases between them. The CDR3: CASSSTLGGENSPLHF. The CDR3 coding sequence is TGTGCCAGCAGTTCCACCTTAGGGGGAGAGAATTCACCCCTCCACTTT.

The chain couples TRBV7-9 to TRBJ2-7; possibly TRBD1 or TRBD2 for D (5 bases each). Trimming pared 1 base from V and 3 bases from J, leaving 10 bases between. Germline CDR1 SEHNR, CDR2 FQNEAQ (reference sequence). The CDR3 is 14 amino acids. CDR3 in amino acids: CASSLGAGSYEQYF. As DNA, the CDR3 is TGTGCCAGCAGCTTAGGCGCAGGGAGCTACGAGCAGTACTTC.

The gene calls are TRBV5-1 and TRBJ2-5, with unresolved D. V was trimmed by 4 bases and J by 2 bases, leaving 9 bases between them. The CDR3 loop spans 13 amino acids. Germline V CDR1 and CDR2: SGHRS, YFSETQ. Written as DNA, the CDR3 is TGCGCCAGCAGCCGAACCACACAAGAGACCCAGTACTTC. Translated: CASSRTTQETQYF.

This clone occurred a few times. V usage is TRBV7-9 and J usage is TRBJ2-2; D is undetermined. V was cut by 1 base and J by 6 bases, with 15 bases left in between. Germline V CDR1 and CDR2: SEHNR, FQNEAQ (reference sequence). This CDR3 comprises 16 residues. For the CDR3, the DNA is TGTGCCAGCAGCTTAGGTCCAGGCCCCCGTGCCGGGGAGCTGTTTTTT. It codes for CASSLGPGPRAGELFF.